This entry concerns a single T cell receptor (beta chain). In assigning cohorts, the study relied on participant-reported clinical history. This sample stems from a study of blood T cell repertoires in COVID-19. The wider study: Symptom resolution, clearance, or two negative PCRs marked donors in Cohort 3 as recovered. Sites in the United States, Italy and Spain provided acute and convalescent COVID-19 samples.

Original processing notes: The assay estimated nucleated cells by amplifying reference gene primers. Some clones are missing from TCRdb's copy, which holds only in-frame ones; the method was immunoSEQ multiplex PCR. V, J and clone size were drawn from that table, and D and trimming were deduced from the DNA. Here the sample spans about 210,000 clones, about nine tenths being singletons. This CDR3 is 15 amino acids long. The germline CDR1 and CDR2 sequences are SNHLY and FYNNEI. The V end was cut by 7 bases, the J end by 3 bases, with 18 bases between. The sequence was obtained from a man under 40 in a cohort exposed to, infected with or recovered from COVID-19 (not recorded which). The sequenced material came from PBMCs or T cells enriched from blood (not recorded which). The chain combines TRBV2 with TRBJ1-2; a possible D gene is TRBD1 (6 bases). In nucleotides, the CDR3 is TGTGCCAGCACCGAGGGGGACATCGTGGACTATGGCTACACCTTC. Protein product: CASTEGDIVDYGYTF. The whole variable domain, remainder taken from reference TRBV2 and TRBJ1-2, is EPEVTQTPSHQVTQMGQEVILRCVPISNHLYFYWYRQILGQKVEFLVSFYNNEISEKSEIFDDQFSVERPDGSNFTLKIRSTKLEDSAMYFCASTEGDIVDYGYTFGSGTRLTVV.